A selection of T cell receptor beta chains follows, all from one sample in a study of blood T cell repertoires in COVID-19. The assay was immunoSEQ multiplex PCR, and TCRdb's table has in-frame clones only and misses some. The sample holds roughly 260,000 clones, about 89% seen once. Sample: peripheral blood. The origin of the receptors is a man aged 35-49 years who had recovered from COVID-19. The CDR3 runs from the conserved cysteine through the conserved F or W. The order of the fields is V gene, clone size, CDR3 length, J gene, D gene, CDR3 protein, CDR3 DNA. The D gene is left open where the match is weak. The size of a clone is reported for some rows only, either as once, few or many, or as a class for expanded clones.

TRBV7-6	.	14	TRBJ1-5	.	CASSPGRGDQPQHF	TGTGCCAGCAGCCCCGGACGGGGGGATCAGCCCCAGCATTTT
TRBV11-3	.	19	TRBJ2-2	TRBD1	CASSFPGGTGDTGTGELFF	TGTGCCAGCAGCTTCCCGGGAGGGACAGGGGACACTGGCACCGGGGAGCTGTTTTTT
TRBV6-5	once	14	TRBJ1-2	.	CASSLKEGGYGYTF	TGTGCCAGCAGTTTAAAGGAGGGAGGGTATGGCTACACCTTC
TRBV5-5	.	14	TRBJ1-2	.	CASSPWPGDYGYTF	TGTGCCAGCAGCCCTTGGCCAGGGGACTATGGCTACACCTTC
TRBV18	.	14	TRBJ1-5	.	CASSADGVHQPQHF	TGTGCCAGCTCCGCGGACGGGGTGCATCAGCCCCAGCATTTT
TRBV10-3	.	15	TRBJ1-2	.	CAISGRTTGGDGYTF	TGTGCCATCAGCGGAAGGACGACCGGGGGAGATGGCTACACCTTC
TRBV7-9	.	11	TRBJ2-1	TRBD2	CAVSGNNEQFF	TGTGCCGTTAGCGGGAACAATGAGCAGTTCTTC
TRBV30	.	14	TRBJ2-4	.	CAWREGPRGNIQYF	TGTGCCTGGAGGGAGGGTCCCCGGGGGAACATTCAGTACTTC
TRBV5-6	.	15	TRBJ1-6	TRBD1	CASSPRQGAVSPLHF	TGTGCCAGCAGCCCGAGACAGGGGGCAGTTTCACCCCTCCACTTT
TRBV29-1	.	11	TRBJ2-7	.	CSVGWPYEQYF	TGCAGCGTTGGATGGCCCTACGAGCAGTACTTC
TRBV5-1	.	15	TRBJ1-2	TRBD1	CASTTDPNRGYGYTF	TGCGCCAGCACCACAGACCCCAACAGGGGCTATGGCTACACCTTC
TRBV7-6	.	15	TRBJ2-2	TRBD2	CASSAGTSGSGELFF	TGTGCCAGCAGCGCCGGGACTAGCGGGTCCGGGGAGCTGTTTTTT
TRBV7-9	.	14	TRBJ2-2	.	CASTSGLNTGELFF	TGTGCCAGCACCTCAGGGTTGAACACCGGGGAGCTGTTTTTT
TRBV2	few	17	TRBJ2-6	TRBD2	CASSGLAGGTGANVLTF	TGTGCCAGCAGTGGCCTAGCGGGGGGTACTGGGGCCAACGTCCTGACTTTC
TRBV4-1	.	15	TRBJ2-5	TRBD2	CASSQGILAEETQYF	TGCGCCAGCAGCCAAGGGATTCTAGCGGAAGAGACCCAGTACTTC
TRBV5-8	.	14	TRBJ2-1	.	CASRQGGGGNEQFF	TGTGCCAGCAGGCAAGGGGGTGGTGGTAATGAGCAGTTCTTC
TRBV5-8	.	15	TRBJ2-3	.	CASSLSRGFTDTQYF	TGTGCCAGCAGCTTGTCACGAGGGTTCACAGATACGCAGTATTTT
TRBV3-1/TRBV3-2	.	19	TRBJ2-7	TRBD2	CASSQDPISSSGSPYEQYF	TGTGCCAGCAGCCAAGATCCCATAAGTTCTAGCGGCTCACCGTACGAGCAGTACTTC
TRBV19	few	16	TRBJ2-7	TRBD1	CASSSSPRDSSYEQYF	TGTGCCAGTAGTTCCAGCCCTCGGGACAGCTCCTACGAGCAGTACTTC
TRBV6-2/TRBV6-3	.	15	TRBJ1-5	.	CASSYKPEGAQPQHF	TGTGCCAGCAGTTACAAGCCCGAGGGAGCCCAGCCCCAGCATTTT
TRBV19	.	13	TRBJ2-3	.	CATAIWSTDTQYF	TGTGCCACTGCGATATGGAGCACAGATACGCAGTATTTT
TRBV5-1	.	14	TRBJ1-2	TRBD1	CASSSDRGQYGYTF	TGCGCCAGCAGCTCGGACAGGGGGCAGTATGGCTACACCTTC
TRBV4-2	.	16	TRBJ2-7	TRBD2	CASSQSSSGRAHEQYF	TGTGCCAGCAGCCAGTCTTCTAGCGGGAGGGCCCATGAGCAGTACTTC
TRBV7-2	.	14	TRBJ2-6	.	CASSLDSGANVLTF	TGTGCCAGCAGCTTAGATTCAGGGGCCAACGTCCTGACTTTC
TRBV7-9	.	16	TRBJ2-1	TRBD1	CASSFFGTGGKDEQFF	TGTGCCAGCAGCTTCTTCGGGACAGGGGGCAAGGATGAGCAGTTCTTC
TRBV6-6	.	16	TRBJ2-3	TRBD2	CASSRTSGRGGDTQYF	TGTGCCAGCAGTCGGACTAGCGGGAGGGGAGGAGATACGCAGTATTTT
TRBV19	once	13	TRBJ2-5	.	CASSIRSRETQYF	TGTGCCAGTAGCATACGGTCGCGGGAGACCCAGTACTTC
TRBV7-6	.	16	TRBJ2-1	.	CASSLMWSGYIDEQFF	TGTGCCAGCAGCCTCATGTGGAGCGGGTATATCGATGAGCAGTTCTTC
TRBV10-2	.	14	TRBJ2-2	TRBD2	CASSDGLAVGELFF	TGCGCCAGCAGTGACGGACTAGCGGTCGGGGAGCTGTTTTTT
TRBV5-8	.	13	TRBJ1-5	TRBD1	CASRDRGYQPQHF	TGTGCCAGCAGGGACAGGGGGTACCAGCCCCAGCATTTT
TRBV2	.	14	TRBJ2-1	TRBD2	CASGAGGFGDEQFF	TGTGCCAGCGGAGCGGGGGGGTTTGGAGATGAGCAGTTCTTC
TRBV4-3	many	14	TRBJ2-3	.	CASSHFLSADTQYF	TGCGCCAGCAGCCATTTCCTCTCGGCAGATACGCAGTATTTT